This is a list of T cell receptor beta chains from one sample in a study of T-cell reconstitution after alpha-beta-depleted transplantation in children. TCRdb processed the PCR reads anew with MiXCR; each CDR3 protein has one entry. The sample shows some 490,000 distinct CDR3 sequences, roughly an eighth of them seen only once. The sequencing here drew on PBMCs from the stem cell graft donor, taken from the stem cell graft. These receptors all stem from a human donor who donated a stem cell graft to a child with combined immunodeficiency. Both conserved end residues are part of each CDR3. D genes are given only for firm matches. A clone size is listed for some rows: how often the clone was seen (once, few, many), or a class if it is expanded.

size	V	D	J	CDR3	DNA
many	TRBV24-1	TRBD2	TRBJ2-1	CATSDYGGVSYNEQFF	TGTGCCACCAGTGATTACGGGGGGGTCTCCTACAATGAGCAGTTCTTC
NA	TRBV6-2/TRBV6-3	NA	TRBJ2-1	CASSYALPSYNEQFF	TGTGCCAGCAGTTACGCCCTACCCTCCTACAATGAGCAGTTCTTC
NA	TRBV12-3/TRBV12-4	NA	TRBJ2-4	CASSFLDLAKNIQYF	TGTGCCAGCAGTTTCCTGGACCTAGCCAAAAACATTCAGTACTTC
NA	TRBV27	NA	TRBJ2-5	CASSPRQAKSETQYF	TGTGCCAGCAGTCCGAGACAGGCCAAATCGGAGACCCAGTACTTC
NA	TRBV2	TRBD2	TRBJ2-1	CASSEVNSGGLGEQFF	TGTGCCAGCAGTGAAGTTAATAGCGGGGGGCTGGGTGAGCAGTTCTTC
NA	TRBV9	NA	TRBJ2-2	CASSKGGANTGELFF	TGTGCCAGCAGCAAGGGGGGGGCTAACACCGGGGAGCTGTTTTTT
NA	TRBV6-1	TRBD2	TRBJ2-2	CASSGTSGRNTGELFF	TGTGCCAGCAGTGGAACTAGCGGGAGGAACACCGGGGAGCTGTTTTTT
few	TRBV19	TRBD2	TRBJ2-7	CASSPASGSYEQYF	TGTGCCAGTAGTCCGGCTAGCGGCTCCTACGAGCAGTACTTC
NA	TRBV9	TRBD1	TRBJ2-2	CASRTGRTNTGELFF	TGTGCCAGCAGGACAGGGCGTACGAACACCGGGGAGCTGTTTTTT
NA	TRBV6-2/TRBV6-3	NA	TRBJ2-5	CASKVGLAQETQYF	TGTGCCAGCAAAGTTGGATTAGCTCAAGAGACCCAGTACTTC
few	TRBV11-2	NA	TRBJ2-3	CASSFAGSLDTQYF	TGTGCCAGCAGCTTCGCAGGGTCGCTAGATACGCAGTATTTT
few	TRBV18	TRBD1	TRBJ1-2	CASSLDRPSYGYTF	TGTGCCAGCTCGCTGGACAGGCCTTCCTATGGCTACACCTTC
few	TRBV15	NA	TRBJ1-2	CATSRDSGRHLNYGYTF	TGTGCCACCAGCAGAGATTCCGGCAGGCACCTAAACTATGGCTACACCTTC
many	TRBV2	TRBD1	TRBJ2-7	CASTYRGLTEQYF	TGTGCCAGCACCTACAGGGGATTGACTGAGCAGTACTTC
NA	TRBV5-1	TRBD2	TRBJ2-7	CASKLAGGKNYEQYF	TGCGCCAGCAAATTAGCGGGAGGGAAAAACTACGAGCAGTACTTC
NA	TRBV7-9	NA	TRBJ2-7	CASSPTGPFEQYF	TGTGCCAGCAGCCCGACAGGACCCTTCGAGCAGTACTTC
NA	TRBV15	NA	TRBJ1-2	CATSRDPGDGYTF	TGTGCCACCAGCAGAGATCCGGGGGATGGCTACACCTTC
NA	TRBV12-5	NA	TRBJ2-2	CASGLVQGGTGQLFF	TGTGCTAGTGGTTTGGTCCAGGGAGGCACCGGGCAGCTGTTTTTT
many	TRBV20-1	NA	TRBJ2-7	CSARVYRGGEQYF	TGCAGTGCTAGAGTTTACAGGGGGGGCGAGCAGTACTTC
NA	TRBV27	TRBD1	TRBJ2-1	CASSPRGSSPYNEQFF	TGTGCCAGCAGTCCCAGGGGGTCAAGCCCCTACAATGAGCAGTTCTTC
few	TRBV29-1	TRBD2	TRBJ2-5	CSVRGLAGGTQYF	TGCAGCGTGAGGGGACTAGCGGGAGGAACCCAGTACTTC
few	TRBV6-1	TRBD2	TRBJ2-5	CASGLGGGGQETQYF	TGTGCCAGCGGACTGGGTGGGGGAGGGCAAGAGACCCAGTACTTC
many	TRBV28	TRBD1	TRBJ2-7	CASTTRRAGTGIYEQYF	TGTGCCAGCACCACTAGAAGGGCCGGGACAGGGATCTACGAGCAGTACTTC
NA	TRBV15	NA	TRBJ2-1	CATSTSGSYNEQFF	TGTGCCACCAGTACCAGCGGGTCCTACAATGAGCAGTTCTTC
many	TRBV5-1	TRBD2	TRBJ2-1	CASSPPGLAGNNEQFF	TGCGCCAGCAGCCCCCCAGGACTAGCGGGAAACAATGAGCAGTTCTTC
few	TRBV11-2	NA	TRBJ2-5	CASSPPVVQETQYF	TGTGCCAGCAGCCCGCCCGTGGTACAAGAGACCCAGTACTTC
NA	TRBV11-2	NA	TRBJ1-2	CASSPDSAYGYTF	TGTGCCAGCAGCCCGGACAGCGCATATGGCTACACCTTC
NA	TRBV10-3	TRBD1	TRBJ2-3	CAISPGQDTDTQYF	TGTGCCATCAGTCCGGGACAGGACACAGATACGCAGTATTTT
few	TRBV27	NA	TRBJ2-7	CASSLGPGQQYF	TGTGCCAGCAGTTTAGGGCCGGGACAGCAGTACTTC
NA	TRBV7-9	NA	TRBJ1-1	CASSLGTLGMNTEAFF	TGTGCCAGCAGCTTAGGGACACTGGGGATGAACACTGAAGCTTTCTTT
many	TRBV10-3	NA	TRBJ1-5	CAISGRQGNQPQHF	TGTGCCATCAGTGGACGGCAGGGCAATCAGCCCCAGCATTTT
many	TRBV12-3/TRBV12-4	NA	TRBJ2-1	CASTPRNEQFF	TGTGCCAGCACCCCACGCAATGAGCAGTTCTTC
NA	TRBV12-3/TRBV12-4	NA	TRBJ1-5	CASSSILQPQHF	TGTGCCAGCAGTTCAATTCTTCAGCCCCAGCATTTT
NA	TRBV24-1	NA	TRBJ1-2	CATSDPLDYGYTF	TGTGCCACCAGTGATCCACTCGACTATGGCTACACCTTC
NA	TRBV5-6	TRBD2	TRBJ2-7	CASSLEGDLAGGWWYEQYF	TGTGCCAGCAGCTTGGAGGGCGATTTAGCGGGAGGGTGGTGGTACGAGCAGTACTTC
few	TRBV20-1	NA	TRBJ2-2	CSAEAGYGTGELFF	TGCAGTGCTGAGGCGGGGTACGGCACCGGGGAGCTGTTTTTT